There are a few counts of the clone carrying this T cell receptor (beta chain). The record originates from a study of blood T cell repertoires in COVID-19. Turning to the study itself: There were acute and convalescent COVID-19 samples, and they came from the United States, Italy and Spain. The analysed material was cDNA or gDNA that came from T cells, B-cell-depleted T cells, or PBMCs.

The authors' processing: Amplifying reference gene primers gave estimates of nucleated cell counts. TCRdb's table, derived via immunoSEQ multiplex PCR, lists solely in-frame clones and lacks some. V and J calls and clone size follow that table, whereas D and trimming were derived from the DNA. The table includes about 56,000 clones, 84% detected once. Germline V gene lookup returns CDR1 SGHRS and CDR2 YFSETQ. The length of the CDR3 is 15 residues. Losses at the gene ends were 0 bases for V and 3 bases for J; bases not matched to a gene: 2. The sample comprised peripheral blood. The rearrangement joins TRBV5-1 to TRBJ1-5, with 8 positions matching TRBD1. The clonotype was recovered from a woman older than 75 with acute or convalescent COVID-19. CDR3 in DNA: TGCGCCAGCAGCTTGGTGACAGGGGCCAATCAGCCCCAGCATTTT. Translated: CASSLVTGANQPQHF.